This TCR beta chain emerged from a study of blood T cell repertoires in COVID-19. This clone was detected once. Participants spanned ages about 18 to 100 years and resided in 20 to 30 US areas. Assignments of participants to cohorts depended upon their own reported clinical history. The CDR3 loop spans 22 amino acids. V was clipped by 3 bases and J by 3 bases; unmatched bases: 19. The germline gives CDR1 SGHDN, CDR2 FVKESK. Method: immunoSEQ multiplex PCR; TCRdb's copy keeps in-frame clones and lacks some. Of about 82,000 clones listed, roughly 90% are singletons. The specimen was PBMCs or T cells enriched from blood (not recorded which). The receptor was derived from a woman between 50 and 59 years old with acute COVID-19. This chain links TRBV14 with TRBJ2-3; TRBD2 aligns across 15 bases. The CDR3 DNA reads as TGTGCCAGCAGCCACGGTGTTTCCGGGACTAGCGGGAGGACGGTGAGGACAGATACGCAGTATTTT. It specifies CASSHGVSGTSGRTVRTDTQYF.